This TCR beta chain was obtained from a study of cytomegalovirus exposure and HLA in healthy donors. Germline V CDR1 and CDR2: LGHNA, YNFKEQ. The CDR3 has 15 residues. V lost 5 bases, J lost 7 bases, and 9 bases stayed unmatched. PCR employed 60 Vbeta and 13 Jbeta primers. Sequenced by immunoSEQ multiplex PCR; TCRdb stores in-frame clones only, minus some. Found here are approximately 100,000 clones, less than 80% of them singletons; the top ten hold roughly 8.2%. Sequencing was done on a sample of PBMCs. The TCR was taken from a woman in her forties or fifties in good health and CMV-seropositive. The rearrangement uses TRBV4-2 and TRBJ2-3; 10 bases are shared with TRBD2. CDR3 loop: CASSKVTSGVNTQYF. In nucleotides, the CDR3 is TGTGCCAGCAGCAAGGTAACTAGCGGGGTCAATACGCAGTATTTT.